These T cell receptor beta chains were read from a single sample in a study of T cell changes during pregnancy in multiple sclerosis. Here immunoSEQ multiplex PCR was the method, and the copy in TCRdb shows in-frame clones only, minus some. Of over 45,000 clones listed, around 92% are singletons. Sequenced material: CD4+ T cells from peripheral blood mononuclear cells, taken in the second trimester of pregnancy. The receptor set was obtained from a female donor in good health, enrolled as a control in a pregnancy study. Each CDR3 is given with its conserved first and last residue. Fields, in order: J gene, V gene, D gene, clone size, CDR3 DNA, CDR3 protein. A D gene is named only where the DNA matches it firmly. Expanded clones get a size class; other rows say once, few or many, or leave the size out.

TRBJ1-6 | TRBV4-1 | TRBD1 | - | TGCGCCAGCAGCCACCCGGGACAGGGGCCCCTCCACTTT | CASSHPGQGPLHF
TRBJ2-7 | TRBV7-6 | TRBD1 | - | TGTGCCAGCAGCTCGGGAGACGCGACAGGGGGCGACGAGCAGTACTTC | CASSSGDATGGDEQYF
TRBJ2-7 | TRBV5-1 | - | - | TGCGCCAGCAGCTCCAGCGCCGTCTCCGAGCAGTACTTC | CASSSSAVSEQYF
TRBJ2-7 | TRBV6-5 | - | - | TGTGCCAGCAGCTACACCCAGACCTACGAGCAGTACTTC | CASSYTQTYEQYF
TRBJ2-1 | TRBV10-1 | - | - | TGCGCCAGCAGTGAGTCGGGGGTACCCAGGGGCCGGGATGAGCAGTTCTTC | CASSESGVPRGRDEQFF
TRBJ2-5 | TRBV5-1 | TRBD2 | - | TGCGCCAGCAGCTTGACTAGCGGGAGGGCCAAAGAGACCCAGTACTTC | CASSLTSGRAKETQYF
TRBJ2-2 | TRBV13 | - | once | TGTGCCAGCAGCCCCTACACCGGGGAGCTGTTTTTT | CASSPYTGELFF
TRBJ2-7 | TRBV4-1 | TRBD1 | - | TGCGCCAGCAGCCAACCACAGGGGGCTATCTACGAGCAGTACTTC | CASSQPQGAIYEQYF
TRBJ2-3 | TRBV5-1 | - | - | TGCGCCAGCAGCGTGGGGTCCGGTACCACAGATACGCAGTATTTT | CASSVGSGTTDTQYF
TRBJ2-1 | TRBV7-2 | TRBD1 | - | TGTGCCAGCAGCTTAACAGGACAGGGACGGGAGCAGTTCTTC | CASSLTGQGREQFF
TRBJ2-2 | TRBV9 | TRBD1 | - | TGTGCCAGCAGCGTAGCCAGGGGGCCAAGCGGGGAGCTGTTTTTT | CASSVARGPSGELFF
TRBJ2-3 | TRBV9 | TRBD2 | - | TGTGCCAGCAGCTATGGACTAGCGGGAAGCGCAGATACGCAGTATTTT | CASSYGLAGSADTQYF
TRBJ2-1 | TRBV5-4 | TRBD1 | - | TGTGCCAGCATGGGGACAGGGACACAGTGGTCCTACAATGAGCAGTTCTTC | CASMGTGTQWSYNEQFF
TRBJ2-5 | TRBV5-1 | - | - | TGCGCCAGCAGGCCTCCGGGACTCCAAGAGACCCAGTACTTC | CASRPPGLQETQYF
TRBJ1-4 | TRBV27 | - | once | TGTGCCAGCAGTGCCCGTGAGTTAGGGGCTAATGAAAAACTGTTTTTT | CASSARELGANEKLFF
TRBJ2-1 | TRBV2 | - | - | TGTGCCAGCGGGAGTAGGGATGAGCAGTTCTTC | CASGSRDEQFF
TRBJ2-7 | TRBV28 | - | few | TGTGCCAGCAGTTTCTTCAGGTTGACCCCCTACGAGCAGTACTTC | CASSFFRLTPYEQYF
TRBJ1-2 | TRBV19 | - | - | TGTGCCAGTAGTATAGAGTGGACAGCCCGTGGGGGCTACACCTTC | CASSIEWTARGGYTF
TRBJ2-1 | TRBV30 | TRBD2 | - | TGTGCCTGGAGTCCGACGGGGGGCTCCTACAATGAGCAGTTCTTC | CAWSPTGGSYNEQFF
TRBJ2-2 | TRBV9 | - | - | TGTGCCAGCAGCGTAGAACAGGGAATCGGGGAGCTGTTTTTT | CASSVEQGIGELFF
TRBJ2-7 | TRBV5-1 | TRBD1 | - | TGCGCCAGCAGCGCCGGACAGGGTACCTACGAGCAGTACTTC | CASSAGQGTYEQYF
TRBJ1-5 | TRBV6-5 | - | - | TGTGCCAGCAATCAAGGGGCGGCTCAGCCCCAGCATTTT | CASNQGAAQPQHF
TRBJ2-7 | TRBV5-6 | TRBD1 | - | TGTGCCAGCAGCTTAACAGGGGTTCTGGACGAGCAGTACTTC | CASSLTGVLDEQYF
TRBJ1-2 | TRBV6-1 | - | few | TGTGCCAGCAGTGACCCCTCAGACAGTATTCGGAGTGGCTACACCTTC | CASSDPSDSIRSGYTF
TRBJ2-5 | TRBV4-1 | - | - | TGCGCCAGCAGCCAAGAGGGCGAGACCCAGTACTTC | CASSQEGETQYF
TRBJ2-3 | TRBV30 | - | - | TGTGCCTGGAGATCGACAGGAGTAACAGATACGCAGTATTTT | CAWRSTGVTDTQYF
TRBJ2-3 | TRBV10-1 | - | once | TGCGCCAGCAGTGAGCGATCAGGGCCCGAACGTAGCACAGATACGCAGTATTTT | CASSERSGPERSTDTQYF
TRBJ1-1 | TRBV6-4 | - | - | TGTGCCAGCAGTGATGGGGGCTTGAACACTGAAGCTTTCTTT | CASSDGGLNTEAFF
TRBJ1-2 | TRBV2 | - | - | TGTGCCAGCAGTAGCGATAACTATGGCTACACCTTC | CASSSDNYGYTF
TRBJ2-4 | TRBV11-2 | - | - | TGTGCCAGCAGCTCAGGACAGAGAAACATTCAGTACTTC | CASSSGQRNIQYF
TRBJ2-5 | TRBV7-2 | TRBD2 | - | TGTGCCAGCAGCTCGGGACTAGCGGGAGAGGGAGAGACCCAGTACTTC | CASSSGLAGEGETQYF
TRBJ1-4 | TRBV27 | - | - | TGTGCCAGCAGTTTTCTCCACCCCCCCACGGGGTTTAATGAAAAACTGTTTTTT | CASSFLHPPTGFNEKLFF
TRBJ1-5 | TRBV6-6 | TRBD1 | - | TGTGCCAGCAGTTCGGGACAGGGGATGCATCAGCCCCAGCATTTT | CASSSGQGMHQPQHF
TRBJ2-1 | TRBV18 | - | - | TGTGCCAGCTCCCCGGGAGATGAGCAGTTCTTC | CASSPGDEQFF
TRBJ2-7 | TRBV5-4 | - | - | TGTGCCAGCAGCCATGACAGGTCCTACGAGCAGTACTTC | CASSHDRSYEQYF
TRBJ2-5 | TRBV25-1 | - | - | TGTGCCAGCAGTGAATATATGGAGACCCAGTACTTC | CASSEYMETQYF
TRBJ1-5 | TRBV28 | TRBD1 | - | TGTGCCAGCAGTTGGGGACAGGGACCAATCAGCCCCCAGCATTTT | CASSWGQGPISPQHF
TRBJ2-7 | TRBV29-1 | - | - | TGCAGCGTTGAAGGAGGATTACAGGGAAACTCCTACGAGCAGTACTTC | CSVEGGLQGNSYEQYF
TRBJ1-1 | TRBV7-9 | - | - | TGTGCCAGCAGCCCAGAGGGGACAACCACTGAAGCTTTCTTT | CASSPEGTTTEAFF
TRBJ1-1 | TRBV23-1 | - | - | TGCGCCAGCAGTCAATCGCCCAGGATAAGGACTGAAGCTTTCTTT | CASSQSPRIRTEAFF
TRBJ2-1 | TRBV5-4 | TRBD2 | - | TGTGCCAGCAGCTTGGGGGGACTAGCGGGAGGGCCGGCCAATGAGCAGTTCTTC | CASSLGGLAGGPANEQFF
TRBJ1-5 | TRBV6-1 | - | - | TGTGCCAGCAGTTGGGACACCCTATGGAATCAGCCCCAGCATTTT | CASSWDTLWNQPQHF
TRBJ1-1 | TRBV28 | - | - | TGTGCCAGCAGTTCCGCCGGTTGGAGGGCTTTCTTT | CASSSAGWRAFF
TRBJ2-1 | TRBV5-4 | - | - | TGTGCCAGCAGCTTGGAGGGGTCTCGCGAGCAGTTCTTC | CASSLEGSREQFF
TRBJ2-7 | TRBV19 | TRBD2 | few | TGTGCCAGTAGTACGGGACTAGCGCCGTCCTACGAGCAGTACTTC | CASSTGLAPSYEQYF
TRBJ2-5 | TRBV6-6 | - | - | TGTGCCAGCAGTAACCGACCAGGGGAGACCCAGTACTTC | CASSNRPGETQYF
TRBJ2-2 | TRBV28 | TRBD1 | - | TGTGCCAGCTACATCAGGGGCCGGGGACAGGGGTGGACCGGGGAGCTGTTTTTT | CASYIRGRGQGWTGELFF
TRBJ2-7 | TRBV20-1 | - | - | TGCAGTGCTAGAGATCAGTACGAGCAGTACTTC | CSARDQYEQYF
TRBJ1-4 | TRBV14 | TRBD1 | - | TGTGCCAGCAGCCAGCTCAGAACAGGGGGGGCTAATGAAAAACTGTTTTTT | CASSQLRTGGANEKLFF
TRBJ2-7 | TRBV18 | TRBD1 | - | TGTGCCAGCTCTCGCGCAAGACAGGGCTGGTACGAGCAGTACTTC | CASSRARQGWYEQYF
TRBJ2-3 | TRBV5-4 | TRBD2 | - | TGTGCCAGCAGCTTGGGAGGGCCTAGCGGATCCGAGGATACGCAGTATTTT | CASSLGGPSGSEDTQYF
TRBJ1-1 | TRBV28 | TRBD1 | - | TGTGCCAGCAGTCCACAGGGGGGGAACACTGAAGCTTTCTTT | CASSPQGGNTEAFF
TRBJ2-3 | TRBV5-8 | TRBD2 | - | TGTGCCAGCAGTCCTTGGGGTAGCGGGATGGATACGCAGTATTTT | CASSPWGSGMDTQYF
TRBJ2-1 | TRBV18 | - | - | TGTGCCAGCTCACCAACGGGGGGCGCTTATAATTCTGGGGAGCAGTTCTTC | CASSPTGGAYNSGEQFF
TRBJ2-7 | TRBV9 | TRBD2 | - | TGTGCCAGCAGCGTAGGGACCGGGACTAGCGGGACCCACAGCTCCTACGAGCAGTACTTC | CASSVGTGTSGTHSSYEQYF
TRBJ1-5 | TRBV5-6 | - | - | TGTGCCAGCAGTTCCCGGGGGTATAGCAATCAGCCCCAGCATTTT | CASSSRGYSNQPQHF
TRBJ2-1 | TRBV4-2 | TRBD2 | - | TGTGCCAGCAGCCCCGCGGGGACTAGGCCCGATGAGCAGTTCTTC | CASSPAGTRPDEQFF